What follows are 13 T cell receptor beta chains derived from one specimen sequenced in a study of T cell responses to AZD1222 COVID-19 vaccine. TCRdb's table, derived via immunoSEQ multiplex PCR, lists solely in-frame clones and lacks some. The top ten clones hold about 3.6% of a sample with fewer than 200,000 clones, more than 90% of them seen once. Specimen: peripheral blood, collected 28 days after the second dose of the MenACWY control vaccine. These receptors were taken from an adult who received the MenACWY meningococcal vaccine as a control.

The CDR3 DNA reads as TGTGCCAGCAGCTCCAGGGAGATGAACACTGAAGCTTTCTTT. This sequence encodes CASSSREMNTEAFF. The chain couples TRBV7-6 to TRBJ1-1, with D perhaps TRBD1 (5 bases). CDR1 is SGHVS, CDR2 FNYEAQ, per germline. This CDR3 contains 14 residues. V dropped 4 bases and J dropped 0 bases, with 9 bases sitting between them.

The rearrangement joins TRBV6-6 to TRBJ1-1; D uncertain. The CDR3 is 12 residues long. The germline V gene encodes CDR1 MNHNY and CDR2 SVGAGI (reference sequence). Trimming removed 6 bases from V and 6 bases from J, with 11 bases in between. CDR3 loop: CASRKDMPEAFF. The CDR3 DNA reads as TGTGCCAGCAGGAAAGACATGCCTGAAGCTTTCTTT.

This clone has more than one count but fewer than ten. The chain links TRBV5-1 to TRBJ1-4; a weak D match, TRBD1 (5 bases). V shed 4 bases and J shed 4 bases, with 14 bases lying between them. Germline CDR1 reads SGHRS; CDR2 reads YFSETQ. There are 15 residues in the CDR3. The CDR3 DNA reads as TGCGCCAGCAGCCCGCGACAGCCCAATAATGAAAAACTGTTTTTT. Protein sequence: CASSPRQPNNEKLFF.

V is TRBV5-1 and J is TRBJ2-7; TRBD1 matches 10 bases. CDR1 and CDR2 from the germline V gene are SGHRS and YFSETQ. V shed 2 bases and J 5 bases; nucleotides not matched to a gene: 7. CDR3 length equals 15 residues. CDR3 bases: TGCGCCAGCAGCTTAGCCGGGACAGGGGTGAACGAGCAGTACTTC. This translates into CASSLAGTGVNEQYF.

The CDR3 loop is CASSLERPGETQYF. Written as DNA, the CDR3 is TGTGCCAGCAGCTTGGAAAGGCCCGGGGAGACCCAGTACTTC. The chain recombines TRBV5-4 with TRBJ2-5; D remains ambiguous. Germline CDR1 reads SGHNT; CDR2 reads YYREEE (reference sequence). The V end was cut by 0 bases, the J end by 5 bases, with 11 bases between. There are 14 residues in the CDR3.

The chain recombines TRBV7-9 with TRBJ2-7; 8 bases are shared with TRBD2. J was trimmed by 1 base and V by 4 bases; bases with no gene match: 12. CDR1 and CDR2 (germline): SEHNR, FQNEAQ (reference sequence). This CDR3 is 17 amino acids long. CDR3 DNA sequence: TGTGCCAGCAGCTCAATCTTCGCGGGAGGAAAGTCCTACGAGCAGTACTTC. It specifies CASSSIFAGGKSYEQYF.

The chain has TRBV7-2 and TRBJ2-1, with 9 bases lining up with TRBD1. CDR1 is SGHTA and CDR2 is FQGNSA in the germline V gene. V trimming: 3 bases; J trimming: 8 bases; junction bases outside the gene matches: 5. The CDR3 extends over 14 amino acids. The CDR3 region is CASSFPRTGDEQFF. The DNA for the CDR3 is TGTGCCAGCAGCTTTCCTCGGACAGGGGATGAGCAGTTCTTC.

The V gene is TRBV7-2, the J gene TRBJ1-4; 9 nucleotides agree with TRBD1. The germline CDR1 and CDR2 sequences are SGHTA and FQGNSA. The CDR3 has 14 amino acids. Losses at the gene ends were 5 bases for V and 7 bases for J; bases not matched to a gene: 5. In nucleotides, the CDR3 is TGTGCCAGCAGCATTACAGGGGGCGTTGAAAAACTGTTTTTT. Translating gives CASSITGGVEKLFF. Full variable domain (remainder filled in from reference TRBV7-2 and TRBJ1-4): GAGVSQSPSNKVTEKGKDVELRCDPISGHTALYWYRQSLGQGLEFLIYFQGNSAPDKSGLPSDRFSAERTGGSVSTLTIQRTQQEDSAVYLCASSITGGVEKLFFGSGTQLSVL.

The chain carries TRBV19 and TRBJ1-5; possibly TRBD1 for D (5 bases). From germline, CDR1 is LNHDA and CDR2 SQIVND (reference sequence). The CDR3 contains 14 residues. Trimming removed 10 bases at V and 7 bases at J, with 20 bases between. Written as DNA, the CDR3 is TGTGCCACCTCGAGGCAGGGCGAGAGGCAGCCCCAGCATTTT. Its protein product is CATSRQGERQPQHF.

CDR3 amino acids: CAWTIYRGEAEAFF. The CDR3 region has the DNA TGTGCCTGGACTATCTACAGGGGGGAGGCTGAAGCTTTCTTT. The chain combines TRBV30 with TRBJ1-1, with TRBD1 matching over 8 bases. CDR1 GTSNPN and CDR2 SVGIG come from the germline V gene (reference sequence). Trimming cost V 4 bases and J 6 bases; bases outside gene matches: 10. The CDR3 totals 14 residues.

The chain employs TRBV7-9 and TRBJ2-2; D unresolved. The V and J ends lost 1 base and 14 bases respectively, with 8 bases between them. Germline V lookup: CDR1 SEHNR, CDR2 FQNEAQ (reference sequence). The CDR3 has 11 residues. The CDR3: CASSLDMALFF. CDR3 coding DNA: TGTGCCAGCAGCTTAGATATGGCCCTGTTTTTT.

The V gene is TRBV5-1, the J gene TRBJ2-7, with 11 bases lining up with TRBD2. The CDR3 is 17 amino acids. The germline CDR1 and CDR2 sequences are SGHRS and YFSETQ. Unmatched junction bases numbered 6, after V lost 0 bases and J lost 1 base. The CDR3 DNA follows: TGCGCCAGCAGCTTGGGCCCGACTAGCGGGGTTTCCTACGAGCAGTACTTC. It codes for CASSLGPTSGVSYEQYF.

The chain has TRBV19 and TRBJ1-5; 12 bases map to TRBD1. V shed 7 bases, J shed 6 bases, and the junction held 10 bases outside the gene matches. Germline V gene data show CDR1 as LNHDA and CDR2 as SQIVND (reference sequence). CDR3 length equals 16 residues. CDR3 region: CASKGTGGINGQPQHF. The CDR3 coding sequence is TGTGCCAGTAAGGGGACAGGGGGCATTAACGGTCAGCCCCAGCATTTT.